Listed here are 5 T cell receptor beta chains from one sample, sequenced in a study of shared clonotypes between healthy human individuals. Repertoires were generated with immunoSEQ multiplex PCR, while TCRdb's copy carries only in-frame clones and drops some. The sample carries 450,000 to 550,000 clones, 79% recorded once. The sample comprised PBMCs. The receptors were sampled from a middle-aged woman in good health. Some clones in this sample may be carry-over from other donors' samples.

This chain connects TRBV7-2 to TRBJ2-3; D is ambiguous. The CDR3 extends over 13 amino acids. Between the trimmed V and J ends, which lost 1 base and 8 bases, there was a span of 10 bases. Germline V gene data show CDR1 as SGHTA and CDR2 as FQGNSA. The DNA for the CDR3 is TGTGCCAGCAGCTTAGACCTGAGACGTACGCAGTATTTT. As protein: CASSLDLRRTQYF.

The chain couples TRBV5-1 to TRBJ2-1; TRBD1 matches 11 bases. Germline V CDR1 and CDR2: SGHRS, YFSETQ. The CDR3 has 16 residues. Unmatched junction bases numbered 4, after V lost 0 bases and J lost 5 bases. CDR3 residues: CASSLGGTGGHNEQFF. CDR3 in DNA: TGCGCCAGCAGCTTGGGAGGGACAGGGGGACACAATGAGCAGTTCTTC.

This rearrangement joins TRBV2 to TRBJ2-2; D is ambiguous. Trimming pared 2 bases from V and 9 bases from J, leaving 13 bases between. CDR1 is SNHLY and CDR2 is FYNNEI in the germline V gene. The CDR3 has 14 residues. The chain's CDR3 is CASSETLSGRELFF. The CDR3 DNA follows: TGTGCCAGCAGTGAAACCCTTTCGGGCCGGGAGCTGTTTTTT.

This clone was recorded only once. V and J are TRBV10-3 and TRBJ2-1; 7 bases are shared with TRBD1. The CDR3 is 15 amino acids. The germline V gene encodes CDR1 ENHRY and CDR2 SYGVKD. V trimming: 6 bases; J trimming: 2 bases; junction bases outside the gene matches: 7. Here the CDR3 reads CAIRDPGQPYNEQFF. CDR3 DNA: TGTGCCATCAGGGACCCGGGACAGCCCTACAATGAGCAGTTCTTC.

This clone was observed a single time. The J gene is TRBJ1-2, the V gene TRBV5-4; tentative D call: TRBD1 (6 bases). This CDR3 contains 14 residues. CDR1 is SGHNT and CDR2 is YYREEE in the germline V gene (reference sequence). Trimming took off 2 bases at V and 7 bases at J, with 15 bases between the two ends. CDR3 in amino acids: CASSFGGEIGGYTF. DNA of the CDR3: TGTGCCAGCAGCTTCGGGGGCGAAATAGGTGGCTACACCTTC.